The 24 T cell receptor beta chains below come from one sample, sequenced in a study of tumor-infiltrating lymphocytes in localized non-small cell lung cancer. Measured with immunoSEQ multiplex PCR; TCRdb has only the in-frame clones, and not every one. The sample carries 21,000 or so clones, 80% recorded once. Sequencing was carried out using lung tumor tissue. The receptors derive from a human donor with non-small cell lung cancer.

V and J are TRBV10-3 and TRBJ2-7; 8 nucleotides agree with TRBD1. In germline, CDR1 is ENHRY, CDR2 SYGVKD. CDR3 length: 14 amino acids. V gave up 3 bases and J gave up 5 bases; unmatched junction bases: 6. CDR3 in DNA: TGTGCCATCAGTGAAAGAGACAGGGGTAACGAGCAGTACTTC. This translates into CAISERDRGNEQYF.

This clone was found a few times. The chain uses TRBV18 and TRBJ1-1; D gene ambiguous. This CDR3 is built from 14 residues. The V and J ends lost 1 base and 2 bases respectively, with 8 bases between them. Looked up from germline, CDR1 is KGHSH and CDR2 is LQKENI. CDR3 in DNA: TGTGCCAGCTCACCACGCGATGGCAACACTGAAGCTTTCTTT. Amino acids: CASSPRDGNTEAFF. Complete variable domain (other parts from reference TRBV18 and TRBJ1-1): NAGVMQNPRHLVRRRGQEARLRCSPMKGHSHVYWYRQLPEEGLKFMVYLQKENIIDESGMPKERFSAEFPKEGPSILRIQQVVRGDSAAYFCASSPRDGNTEAFFGQGTRLTVV.

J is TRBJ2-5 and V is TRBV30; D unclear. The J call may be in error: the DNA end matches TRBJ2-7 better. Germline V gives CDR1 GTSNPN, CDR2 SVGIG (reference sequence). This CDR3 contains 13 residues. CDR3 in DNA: TGTGCCTGGAGTGTATCCAATAGCTACGAGCAGTACTTC. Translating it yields CAWSVSNSYEQYF.

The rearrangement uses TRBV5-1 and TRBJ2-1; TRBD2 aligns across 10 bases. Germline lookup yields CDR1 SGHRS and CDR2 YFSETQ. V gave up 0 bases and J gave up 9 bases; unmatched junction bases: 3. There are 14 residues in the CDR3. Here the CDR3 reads CASSLVSGRSEQFF. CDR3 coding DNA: TGCGCCAGCAGCTTGGTTAGCGGGAGGAGTGAGCAGTTCTTC.

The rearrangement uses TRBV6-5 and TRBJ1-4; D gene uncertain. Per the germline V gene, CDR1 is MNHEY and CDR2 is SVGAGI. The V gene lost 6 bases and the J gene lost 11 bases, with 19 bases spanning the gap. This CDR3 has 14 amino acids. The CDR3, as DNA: TGTGCCAGCAGCGACCGGGCCGGCGCCTGGAAACTGTTTTTT. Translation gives CASSDRAGAWKLFF.

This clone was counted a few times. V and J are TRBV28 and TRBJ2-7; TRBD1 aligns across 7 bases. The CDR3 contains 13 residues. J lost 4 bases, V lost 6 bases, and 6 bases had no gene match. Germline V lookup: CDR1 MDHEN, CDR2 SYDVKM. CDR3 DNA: TGTGCCAGCAGCTTGAGGGGGCTGTACGAGCAGTACTTC. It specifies CASSLRGLYEQYF.

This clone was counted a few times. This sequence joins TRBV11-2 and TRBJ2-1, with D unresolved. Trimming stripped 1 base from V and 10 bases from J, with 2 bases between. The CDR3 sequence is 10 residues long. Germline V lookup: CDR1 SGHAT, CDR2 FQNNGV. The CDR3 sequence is CASSLGEQFF. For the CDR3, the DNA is TGTGCCAGCAGCTTAGGAGAGCAGTTCTTC.

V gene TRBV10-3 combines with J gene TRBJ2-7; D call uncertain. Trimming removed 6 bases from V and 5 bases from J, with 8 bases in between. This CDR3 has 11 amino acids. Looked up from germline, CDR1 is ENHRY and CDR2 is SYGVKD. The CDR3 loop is CAIRGPNEQYF. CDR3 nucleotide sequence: TGTGCCATCAGAGGACCAAACGAGCAGTACTTC.

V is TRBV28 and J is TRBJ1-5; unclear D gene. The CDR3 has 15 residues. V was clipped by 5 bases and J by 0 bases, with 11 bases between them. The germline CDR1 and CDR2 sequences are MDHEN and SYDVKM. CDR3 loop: CASSILIGSNQPQHF. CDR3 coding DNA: TGTGCCAGCAGTATCCTGATTGGTAGCAATCAGCCCCAGCATTTT.

CDR3 residues: CASSLAGLRTDTQYF. CDR3 DNA sequence: TGTGCCAGCAGCTTAGCGGGACTTCGCACAGATACGCAGTATTTT. The rearrangement uses TRBV7-9 and TRBJ2-3; TRBD2 might be the D (6 bases). Germline V gene data show CDR1 as SEHNR and CDR2 as FQNEAQ (reference sequence). CDR3 length: 15 residues. Trimming stripped 0 bases from V and 1 base from J, with 8 bases between.

The DNA for the CDR3 is TGCGCCAGCAGCTTGGATTGGACTAGCGGGTCCAATGAGCAGTTCTTC. Translating gives CASSLDWTSGSNEQFF. The V gene is TRBV5-1, the J gene TRBJ2-1, with TRBD2 matching over 11 bases. V lost 0 bases, J lost 6 bases, and 5 bases stayed unmatched. The CDR3 runs 16 residues. CDR1 is SGHRS and CDR2 is YFSETQ in the germline V gene.

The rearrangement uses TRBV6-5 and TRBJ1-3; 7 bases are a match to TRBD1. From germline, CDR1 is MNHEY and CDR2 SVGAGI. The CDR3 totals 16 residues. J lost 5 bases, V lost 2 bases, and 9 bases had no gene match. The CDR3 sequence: CASSYISAGGRNTIYF. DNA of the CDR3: TGTGCCAGCAGTTACATCTCGGCAGGGGGTCGAAACACCATATATTTT.

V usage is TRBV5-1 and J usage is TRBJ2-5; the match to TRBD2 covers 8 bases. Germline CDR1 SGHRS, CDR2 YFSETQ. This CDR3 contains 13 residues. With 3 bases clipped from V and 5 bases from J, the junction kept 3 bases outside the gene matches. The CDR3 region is CASSWTSRETQYF. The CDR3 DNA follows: TGCGCCAGCAGCTGGACTAGCAGGGAGACCCAGTACTTC.

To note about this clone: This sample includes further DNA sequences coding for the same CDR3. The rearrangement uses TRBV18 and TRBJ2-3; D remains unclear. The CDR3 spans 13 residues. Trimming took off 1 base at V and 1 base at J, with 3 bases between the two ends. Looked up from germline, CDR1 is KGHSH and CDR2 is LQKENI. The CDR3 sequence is CASSPRGTDTQYF. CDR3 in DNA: TGTGCCAGCTCACCACGCGGCACAGATACGCAGTATTTT.

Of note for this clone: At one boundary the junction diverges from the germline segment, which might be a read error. The CDR3 sequence: CASSKEGGSSTDTQYF. DNA of the CDR3: TGTGCCAGCAGCAAAGAAGGGGGCTCTAGCACAGATACGCAGTATTTT. This chain joins TRBV14 and TRBJ2-3; 7 bases are a match to TRBD1. The germline V gene has CDR1 SGHDN and CDR2 FVKESK. This CDR3 spans 16 amino acids.

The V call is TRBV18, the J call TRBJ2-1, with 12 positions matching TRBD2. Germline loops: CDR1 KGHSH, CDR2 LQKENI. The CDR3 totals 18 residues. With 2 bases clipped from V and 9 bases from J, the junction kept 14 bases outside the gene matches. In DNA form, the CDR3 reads TGTGCCAGCTCACCAGCTAGCGGGAGGGACGATGTTGTGAGTGAGCAGTTCTTC. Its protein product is CASSPASGRDDVVSEQFF.

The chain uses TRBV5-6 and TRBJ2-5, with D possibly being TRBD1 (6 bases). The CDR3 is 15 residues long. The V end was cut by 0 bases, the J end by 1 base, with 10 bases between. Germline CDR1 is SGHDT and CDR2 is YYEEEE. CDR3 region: CASSLGWGRQETQYF. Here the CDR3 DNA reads TGTGCCAGCAGCTTGGGATGGGGGCGCCAAGAGACCCAGTACTTC.

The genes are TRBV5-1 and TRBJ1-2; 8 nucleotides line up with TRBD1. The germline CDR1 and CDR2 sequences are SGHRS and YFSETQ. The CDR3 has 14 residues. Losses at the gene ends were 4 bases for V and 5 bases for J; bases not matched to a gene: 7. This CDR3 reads CASSPRTGNYGYTF. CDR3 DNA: TGCGCCAGCAGCCCCCGGACAGGGAATTATGGCTACACCTTC.

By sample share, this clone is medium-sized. The chain's CDR3 is CASSEGGGGYTF. The CDR3 DNA sequence: TGCGCCAGCAGTGAGGGGGGCGGCGGCTACACCTTC. This rearrangement joins TRBV10-2 to TRBJ1-2; D is possibly TRBD1 (6 bases). Germline V gene data show CDR1 as WSHSY and CDR2 as SAAADI. V lost 2 bases to trimming and J lost 8 bases, with 9 bases between them. This CDR3 is 12 amino acids long.

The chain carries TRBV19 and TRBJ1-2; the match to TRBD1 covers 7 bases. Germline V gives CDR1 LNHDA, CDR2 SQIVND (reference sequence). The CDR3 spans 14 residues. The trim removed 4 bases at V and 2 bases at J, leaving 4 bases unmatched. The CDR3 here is CASSRETGNYGYTF. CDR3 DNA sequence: TGTGCCAGTAGTAGAGAGACAGGGAACTATGGCTACACCTTC.

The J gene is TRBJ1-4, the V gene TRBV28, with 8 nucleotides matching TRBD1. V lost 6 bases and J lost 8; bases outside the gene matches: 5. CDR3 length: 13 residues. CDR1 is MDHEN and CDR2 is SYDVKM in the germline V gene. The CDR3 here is CASSSDRVEKLFF. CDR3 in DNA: TGTGCCAGCAGCTCGGACAGGGTGGAAAAACTGTTTTTT.

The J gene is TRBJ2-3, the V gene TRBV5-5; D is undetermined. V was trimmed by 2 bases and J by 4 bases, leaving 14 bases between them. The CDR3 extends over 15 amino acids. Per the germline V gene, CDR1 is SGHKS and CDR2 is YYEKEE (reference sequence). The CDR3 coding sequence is TGTGCCAGCAGCTTTGCCCCTAGTTTCGCAGATACGCAGTATTTT. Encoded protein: CASSFAPSFADTQYF.

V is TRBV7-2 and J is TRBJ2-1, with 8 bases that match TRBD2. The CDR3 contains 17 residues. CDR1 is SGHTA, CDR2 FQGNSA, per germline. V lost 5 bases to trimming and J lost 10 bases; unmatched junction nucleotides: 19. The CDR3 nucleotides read TGTGCCAGCAGCATTCCAGCCGAGACTAGCGAAGCGGGAGAGCAGTTCTTC. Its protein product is CASSIPAETSEAGEQFF.

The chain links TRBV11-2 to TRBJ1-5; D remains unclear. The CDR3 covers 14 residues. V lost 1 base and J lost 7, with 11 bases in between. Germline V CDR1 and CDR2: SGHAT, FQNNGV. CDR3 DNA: TGTGCCAGCAGCTTAGCGGGGAAGGGCCAGCCCCAGCATTTT. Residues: CASSLAGKGQPQHF.